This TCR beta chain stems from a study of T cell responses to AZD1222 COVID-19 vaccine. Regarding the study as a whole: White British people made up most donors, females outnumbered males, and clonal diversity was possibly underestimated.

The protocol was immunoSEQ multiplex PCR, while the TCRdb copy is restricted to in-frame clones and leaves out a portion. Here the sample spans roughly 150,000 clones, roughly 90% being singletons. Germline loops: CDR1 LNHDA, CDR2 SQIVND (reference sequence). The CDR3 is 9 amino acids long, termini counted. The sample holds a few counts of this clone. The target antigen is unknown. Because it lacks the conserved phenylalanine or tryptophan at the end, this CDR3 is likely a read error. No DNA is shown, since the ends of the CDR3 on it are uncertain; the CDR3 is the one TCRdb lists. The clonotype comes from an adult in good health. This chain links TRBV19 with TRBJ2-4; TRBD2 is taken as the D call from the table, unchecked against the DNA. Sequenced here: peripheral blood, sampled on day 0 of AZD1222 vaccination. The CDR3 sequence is CASSIGGGY.